This T cell receptor beta chain is from a study of Ad26.COV2.S vaccination and SARS-CoV-2 variants. On this clone: The antigen remains unidentified.

The treatment is: roughly 19 received Ad26.COV2.S at low or high dose, single or two shots; a few received placebo; per-sample allocation not given. Sampling was performed 63 days after the first vaccine or placebo injection. In the vaccine, an Ad26 vector expressed the SARS-CoV-2 spike of the Wuhan strain. The repertoire was sequenced with immunoSEQ multiplex PCR; TCRdb's copy has only in-frame clones and lacks some. Of about 400,000 clones listed, over 75% were seen once; the top ten hold around 1.8%. Overall study results and limits: Ad26.COV2.S recipients had broader spike-specific TCRs (P = 0.0014). Total responses of T cells may have been underestimated by the analyses of TCR breadth and depth.

This receptor was identified in a person aged 18-65 years who received the Ad26.COV2.S COVID-19 vaccine or a placebo. Source: peripheral blood, taken in a trial of Ad26.COV2.S vaccine versus placebo.

The CDR3: CASSIDSRQGAYNEQFF. CDR3 nucleotides: TGTGCCAGTAGTATAGACTCCAGACAGGGAGCCTACAATGAGCAGTTCTTC. The V and J genes are TRBV19 and TRBJ2-1, with 7 bases aligning to TRBD1. This CDR3 has 17 amino acids. V was pared by 0 bases and J by 2 bases, with 7 bases of the junction left unmatched. The germline V gene encodes CDR1 LNHDA and CDR2 SQIVND (reference sequence).